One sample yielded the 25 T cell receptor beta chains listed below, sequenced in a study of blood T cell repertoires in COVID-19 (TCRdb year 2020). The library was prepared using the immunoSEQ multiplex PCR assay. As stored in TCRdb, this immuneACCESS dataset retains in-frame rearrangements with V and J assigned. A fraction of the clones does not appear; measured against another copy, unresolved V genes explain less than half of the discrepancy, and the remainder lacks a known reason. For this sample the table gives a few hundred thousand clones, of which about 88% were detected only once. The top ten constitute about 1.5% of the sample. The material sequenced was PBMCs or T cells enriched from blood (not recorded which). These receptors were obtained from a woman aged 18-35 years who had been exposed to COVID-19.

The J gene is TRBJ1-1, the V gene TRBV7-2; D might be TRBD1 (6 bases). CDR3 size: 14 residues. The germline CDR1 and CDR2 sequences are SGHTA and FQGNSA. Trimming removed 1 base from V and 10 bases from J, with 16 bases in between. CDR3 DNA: TGTGCCAGCAGCTTAGGCGACAGGACCTCGGTAGCTTTCTTT. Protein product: CASSLGDRTSVAFF.

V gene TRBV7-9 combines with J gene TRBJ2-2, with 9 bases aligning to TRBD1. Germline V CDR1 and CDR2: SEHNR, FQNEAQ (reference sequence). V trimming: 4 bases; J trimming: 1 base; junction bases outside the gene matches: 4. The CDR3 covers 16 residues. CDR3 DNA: TGTGCCAGCAGCTCTCCGGGACAGGGGAACACCGGGGAGCTGTTTTTT. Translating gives CASSSPGQGNTGELFF.

CDR3 in amino acids: CASIQGSTEAFF. CDR3 bases: TGTGCCAGTATCCAGGGGAGCACTGAAGCTTTCTTT. The genes are TRBV6-6 and TRBJ1-1; possible D gene TRBD1, 6 bases. Germline-derived CDR1 and CDR2 are MNHNY and SVGAGI (reference sequence). V gave up 9 bases and J gave up 4 bases, with 12 bases separating them. The CDR3 extends over 12 amino acids.

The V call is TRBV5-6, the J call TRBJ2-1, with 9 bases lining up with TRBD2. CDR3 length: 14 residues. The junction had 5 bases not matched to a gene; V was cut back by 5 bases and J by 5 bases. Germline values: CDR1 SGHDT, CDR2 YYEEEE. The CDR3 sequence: CASSPGTSNNEQFF. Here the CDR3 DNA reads TGTGCCAGCAGTCCCGGGACTAGCAACAATGAGCAGTTCTTC.

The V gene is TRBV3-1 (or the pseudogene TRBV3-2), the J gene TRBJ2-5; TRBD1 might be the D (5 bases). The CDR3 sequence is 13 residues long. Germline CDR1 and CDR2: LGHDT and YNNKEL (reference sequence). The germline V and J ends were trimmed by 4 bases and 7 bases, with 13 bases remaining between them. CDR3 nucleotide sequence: TGTGCCAGCAGCCCTGACAGAATTGGGACCCAGTACTTC. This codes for CASSPDRIGTQYF.

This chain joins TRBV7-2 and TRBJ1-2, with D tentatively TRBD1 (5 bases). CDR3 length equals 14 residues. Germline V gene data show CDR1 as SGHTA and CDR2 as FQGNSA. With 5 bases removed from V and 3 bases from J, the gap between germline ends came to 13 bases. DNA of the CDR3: TGTGCCAGCAGCCCACAAGGAGGGGACTATGGCTACACCTTC. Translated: CASSPQGGDYGYTF.

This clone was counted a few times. CDR3 region: CASSLAPGDNYGYTF. The CDR3 region has the DNA TGTGCCAGCAGCTTAGCCCCAGGGGATAACTATGGCTACACCTTC. V is TRBV7-2 and J is TRBJ1-2; D possibly corresponds to TRBD1 (6 bases). Trimming took 0 bases from V and 1 from J, leaving 9 bases between them. Germline V gene lookup returns CDR1 SGHTA and CDR2 FQGNSA. The CDR3 is 15 amino acids.

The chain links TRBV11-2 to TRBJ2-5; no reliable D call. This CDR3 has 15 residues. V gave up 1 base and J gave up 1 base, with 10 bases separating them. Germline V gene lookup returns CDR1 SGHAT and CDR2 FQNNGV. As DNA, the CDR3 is TGTGCCAGCAGCTTAGGGGCATTACTCCAAGAGACCCAGTACTTC. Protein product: CASSLGALLQETQYF.

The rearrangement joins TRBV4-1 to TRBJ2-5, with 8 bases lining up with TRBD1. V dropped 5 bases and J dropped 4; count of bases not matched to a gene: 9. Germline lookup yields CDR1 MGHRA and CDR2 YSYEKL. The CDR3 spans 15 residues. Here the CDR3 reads CASSFFDRGGETQYF. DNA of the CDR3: TGCGCCAGCAGCTTTTTCGACAGGGGTGGAGAGACCCAGTACTTC.

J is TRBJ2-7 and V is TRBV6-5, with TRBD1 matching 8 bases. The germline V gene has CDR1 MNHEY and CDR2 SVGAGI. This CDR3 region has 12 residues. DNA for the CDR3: TGTGTTTTAGGACAGGGTTCCTACGAGCAGTACTTC. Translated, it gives CVLGQGSYEQYF.

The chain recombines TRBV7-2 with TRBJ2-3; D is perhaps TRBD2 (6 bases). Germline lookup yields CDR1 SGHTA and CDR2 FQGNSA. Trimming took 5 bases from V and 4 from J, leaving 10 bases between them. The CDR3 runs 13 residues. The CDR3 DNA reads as TGTGCCAGCAGCCTGGGACTTTCAGATACGCAGTATTTT. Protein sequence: CASSLGLSDTQYF.

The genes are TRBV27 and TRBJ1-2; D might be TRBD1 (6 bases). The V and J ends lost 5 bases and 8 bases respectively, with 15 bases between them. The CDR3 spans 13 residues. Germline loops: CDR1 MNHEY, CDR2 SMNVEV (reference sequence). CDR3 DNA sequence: TGTGCCAGCAGTGGAACAGGGTATCGAGGCTACACCTTC. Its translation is CASSGTGYRGYTF.

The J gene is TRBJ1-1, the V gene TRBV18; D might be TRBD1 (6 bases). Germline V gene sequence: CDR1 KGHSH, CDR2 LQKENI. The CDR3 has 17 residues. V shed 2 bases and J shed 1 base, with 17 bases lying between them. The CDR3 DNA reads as TGTGCCAGCTCACCATCGGGGGGCGCCGGGTCGAACACTGAAGCTTTCTTT. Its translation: CASSPSGGAGSNTEAFF.

In nucleotides, the CDR3 is TGCAGCGTTGAGGTCAGGGCCACAGATACGCAGTATTTT. This sequence encodes CSVEVRATDTQYF. This chain joins TRBV29-1 and TRBJ2-3; tentatively, D is TRBD1 (5 bases). Trimming pared 3 bases from V and 2 bases from J, leaving 9 bases between. In germline, CDR1 is SQVTM, CDR2 ANQGSEA. There are 13 residues in the CDR3.

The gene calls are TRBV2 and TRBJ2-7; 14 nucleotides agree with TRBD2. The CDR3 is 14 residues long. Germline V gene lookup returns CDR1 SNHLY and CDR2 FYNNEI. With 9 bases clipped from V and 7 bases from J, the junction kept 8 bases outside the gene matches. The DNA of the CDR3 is TGTGCCAGAACTGGACTAGCGGGAGGAAGGGAGCAGTACTTC. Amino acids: CARTGLAGGREQYF.

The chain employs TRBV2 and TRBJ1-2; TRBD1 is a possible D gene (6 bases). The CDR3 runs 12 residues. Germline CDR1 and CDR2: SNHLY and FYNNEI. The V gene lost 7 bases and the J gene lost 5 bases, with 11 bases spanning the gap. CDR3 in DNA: TGTGCCAGCACCAACAGGGAATATGGCTACACCTTC. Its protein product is CASTNREYGYTF.

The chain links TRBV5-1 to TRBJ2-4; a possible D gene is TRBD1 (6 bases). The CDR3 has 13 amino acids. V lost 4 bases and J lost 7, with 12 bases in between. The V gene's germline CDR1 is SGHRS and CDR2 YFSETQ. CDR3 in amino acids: CASSPGQGNIQYF. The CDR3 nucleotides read TGCGCCAGCAGCCCGGGGCAGGGGAACATTCAGTACTTC.

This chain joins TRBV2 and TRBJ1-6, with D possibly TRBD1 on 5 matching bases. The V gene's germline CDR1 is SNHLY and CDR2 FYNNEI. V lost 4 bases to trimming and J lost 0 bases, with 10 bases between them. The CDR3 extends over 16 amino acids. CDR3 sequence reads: CASSGTSYSYNSPLHF. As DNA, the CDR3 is TGTGCCAGCAGTGGGACATCCTACTCCTATAATTCACCCCTCCACTTT.

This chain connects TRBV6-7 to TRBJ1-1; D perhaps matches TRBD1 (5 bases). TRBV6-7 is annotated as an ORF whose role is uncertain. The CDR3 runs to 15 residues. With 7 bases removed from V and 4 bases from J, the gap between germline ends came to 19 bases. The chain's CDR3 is CASIQLDTLSTEAFF. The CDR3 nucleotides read TGTGCCAGCATCCAACTGGACACCCTGAGCACTGAAGCTTTCTTT.

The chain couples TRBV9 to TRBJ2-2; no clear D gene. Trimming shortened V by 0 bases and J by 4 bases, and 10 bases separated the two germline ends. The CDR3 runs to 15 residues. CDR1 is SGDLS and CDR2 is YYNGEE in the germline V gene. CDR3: CASSVEYRVTGELFF. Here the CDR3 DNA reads TGTGCCAGCAGCGTAGAGTACAGAGTCACCGGGGAGCTGTTTTTT. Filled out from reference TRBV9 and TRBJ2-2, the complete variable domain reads DSGVTQTPKHLITATGQRVTLRCSPRSGDLSVYWYQQSLDQGLQFLIQYYNGEERAKGNILERFSAQQFPDLHSELNLSSLELGDSALYFCASSVEYRVTGELFFGEGSRLTVL.

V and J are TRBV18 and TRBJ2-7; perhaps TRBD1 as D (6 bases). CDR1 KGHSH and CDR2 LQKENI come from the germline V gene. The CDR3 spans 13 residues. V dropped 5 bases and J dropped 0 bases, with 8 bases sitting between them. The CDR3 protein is CASSAGDSYEQYF. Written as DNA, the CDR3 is TGTGCCAGCTCAGCAGGGGACTCCTACGAGCAGTACTTC.

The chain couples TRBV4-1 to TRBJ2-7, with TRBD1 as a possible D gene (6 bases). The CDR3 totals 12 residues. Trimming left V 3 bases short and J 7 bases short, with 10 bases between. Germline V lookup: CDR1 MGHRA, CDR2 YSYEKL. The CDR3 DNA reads TGCGCCAGCAGCCACGGACAGTCAGAGCAGTACTTC. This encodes CASSHGQSEQYF.

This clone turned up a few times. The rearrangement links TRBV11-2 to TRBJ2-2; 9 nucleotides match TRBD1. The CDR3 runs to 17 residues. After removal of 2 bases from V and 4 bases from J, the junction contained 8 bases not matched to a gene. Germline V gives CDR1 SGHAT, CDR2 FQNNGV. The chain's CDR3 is CASSLSTGGSLTGELFF. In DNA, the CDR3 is TGTGCCAGCAGCTTATCAACAGGGGGCTCACTCACCGGGGAGCTGTTTTTT.

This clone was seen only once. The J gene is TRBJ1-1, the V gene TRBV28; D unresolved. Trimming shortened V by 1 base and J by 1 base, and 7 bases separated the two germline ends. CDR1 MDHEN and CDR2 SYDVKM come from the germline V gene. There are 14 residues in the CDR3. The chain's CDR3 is CASSLYAENTEAFF. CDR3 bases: TGTGCCAGCAGTTTATACGCAGAGAACACTGAAGCTTTCTTT. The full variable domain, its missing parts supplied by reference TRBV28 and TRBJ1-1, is DVKVTQSSRYLVKRTGEKVFLECVQDMDHENMFWYRQDPGLGLRLIYFSYDVKMKEKGDIPEGYSVSREKKERFSLILESASTNQTSMYLCASSLYAENTEAFFGQGTRLTVV.

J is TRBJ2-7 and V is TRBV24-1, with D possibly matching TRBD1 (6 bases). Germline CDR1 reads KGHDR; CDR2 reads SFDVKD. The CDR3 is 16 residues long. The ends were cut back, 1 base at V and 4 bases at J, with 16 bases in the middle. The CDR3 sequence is CATSDFVRGRGYEQYF. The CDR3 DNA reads TGTGCCACCAGTGATTTCGTCAGGGGCAGGGGTTACGAGCAGTACTTC.